The clone carrying this TCR beta chain turned up a few times. The antigen is unknown. Per the germline V gene, CDR1 is WSHSY and CDR2 is SAAADI. The CDR3 covers 15 residues. V shed 7 bases, J shed 2 bases, and the junction held 3 bases outside the gene matches. This record belongs to a study of human T cells and chemical hapten exposure. Individual cDNA molecules had unique molecular identifiers attached to them by the library. Each CDR3 protein gets one entry after TCRdb re-called the RACE reads with MiXCR. The sample contains tens of thousands of distinct CDR3 sequences, 10% to 12% of which appear only once. Time point of the sample: pre-sensitization, week 0. Noted treatment: therapeutic diphenylcyclopropenone sensitization with weekly scalp DPC. Blood was collected ahead of every patch test applied. Study-wide findings and caveats: Controls formed significantly fewer large CDR3 similarity clusters than expanded TCRs did.

The sequence came from a woman aged 40 to 49 with alopecia areata. Some clones in this sample may be carry-over from other donors' samples. Sequences were derived from whole blood, sampled in connection with sensitization to the hapten diphenylcyclopropenone (DPC). The chain uses TRBV10-2 and TRBJ2-6; 9 bases map to TRBD1. CDR3 loop: CASNGQGTGANVLTF. In DNA, the CDR3 is TGCGCCAGCAACGGACAGGGGACTGGGGCCAACGTCCTGACTTTC.